Following are 17 T cell receptor beta chains from one sample sequenced in a study of lymphopenia after photon versus proton radiotherapy. The method was immunoSEQ multiplex PCR; TCRdb's version includes in-frame clones alone and lacks a portion of them. Among more than 30,000 clones listed, about 84% were seen once. The sequences come from peripheral blood, collected from a patient treated with photon-based radiotherapy. The receptors were gathered from a man in his fifties or sixties with gastric cancer.

The chain is built from TRBV6-6 and TRBJ2-7; 9 nucleotides align to TRBD2. V trimming: 2 bases; J trimming: 1 base; junction bases outside the gene matches: 6. CDR3 size: 16 residues. Germline CDR1 reads MNHNY; CDR2 reads SVGAGI (reference sequence). CDR3 amino acids: CASSYPTSGTSYEQYF. For the CDR3, the DNA is TGTGCCAGCAGTTACCCGACTAGCGGAACATCCTACGAGCAGTACTTC.

This clone was observed once. This sequence joins TRBV5-4 and TRBJ2-1, with 14 nucleotides matching TRBD2. The J segment lost 4 bases and the V segment lost 3 bases, leaving 3 bases of the junction unmatched. Germline V gene data show CDR1 as SGHNT and CDR2 as YYREEE (reference sequence). The length of the CDR3 is 16 residues. As DNA, the CDR3 is TGTGCCAGCAGCTCGAGGACTAGCGGGAGGTACAATGAGCAGTTCTTC. As protein: CASSSRTSGRYNEQFF.

The chain couples TRBV7-2 to TRBJ2-5; possible D gene TRBD2, 5 bases. Germline V lookup: CDR1 SGHTA, CDR2 FQGNSA. Trimming took 0 bases from V and 4 from J, leaving 9 bases between them. The CDR3 runs 14 residues. CDR3 nucleotide sequence: TGTGCCAGCAGCTTAGCGGGAGTTAGAGAGACCCAGTACTTC. Its translation: CASSLAGVRETQYF.

This chain connects TRBV6-5 to TRBJ2-1; tentatively, D is TRBD2 (6 bases). The germline V gene has CDR1 MNHEY and CDR2 SVGAGI. The V gene lost 7 bases and the J gene lost 4 bases, with 11 bases spanning the gap. The CDR3 has 13 amino acids. In nucleotides, the CDR3 is TGTGCCAGCAAGGCTAGCGAGTACAATGAGCAGTTCTTC. It translates to CASKASEYNEQFF.

This chain joins TRBV30 and TRBJ1-1; D remains unclear. The V and J ends lost 2 bases and 0 bases respectively, with 19 bases between them. Germline V gene lookup returns CDR1 GTSNPN and CDR2 SVGIG (reference sequence). The CDR3 has 17 amino acids. The CDR3 DNA sequence: TGTGCCTGGAGTTCGGGTGGGTTTAGATCGATGAACACTGAAGCTTTCTTT. It yields the protein CAWSSGGFRSMNTEAFF. The whole variable domain, remainder taken from reference TRBV30 and TRBJ1-1, is SQTIHQWPATLVQPVGSPLSLECTVEGTSNPNLYWYRQAAGRGLQLLFYSVGIGQISSEVPQNLSASRPQDRQFILSSKKLLLSDSGFYLCAWSSGGFRSMNTEAFFGQGTRLTVV.

The V call is TRBV6-1, the J call TRBJ2-1; 8 nucleotides agree with TRBD1. The CDR3 is 14 residues long. CDR1 is MNHNS and CDR2 is SASEGT in the germline V gene. Trimming at V came to 1 base and at J to 10 bases, leaving 6 bases not matched to a gene. The CDR3 loop is CASSEGTGLREQFF. The DNA for the CDR3 is TGTGCCAGCAGTGAAGGGACAGGGTTGCGGGAGCAGTTCTTC.

The chain carries TRBV30 and TRBJ1-1; 7 bases are shared with TRBD1. Germline CDR1 and CDR2: GTSNPN and SVGIG (reference sequence). The CDR3 totals 13 residues. Trimming at V came to 1 base and at J to 1 base, leaving 0 bases not matched to a gene. CDR3 sequence (DNA): TGTGCCTGGAGTGGACAGGGGAACACTGAAGCTTTCTTT. Encoded protein: CAWSGQGNTEAFF.

The gene calls are TRBV15 and TRBJ2-7; 11 bases agree with TRBD2. Germline loops: CDR1 LNHNV, CDR2 YYDKDF (reference sequence). This CDR3 is built from 15 residues. Trimming cost V 5 bases and J 2 bases; bases outside gene matches: 5. This CDR3 reads CATSPRLAGTYEQYF. CDR3 coding DNA: TGTGCCACCAGCCCCAGACTAGCGGGAACCTACGAGCAGTACTTC.

This rearrangement joins TRBV6-6 to TRBJ1-4; D not certain. V shed 2 bases and J shed 6 bases, with 4 bases lying between them. Germline V CDR1 and CDR2: MNHNY, SVGAGI (reference sequence). CDR3 length: 12 amino acids. The chain's CDR3 is CASSYKDEKLFF. In DNA, the CDR3 is TGTGCCAGCAGTTACAAGGATGAAAAACTGTTTTTT.

V gene TRBV25-1 combines with J gene TRBJ2-7; tentative D call: TRBD1 (6 bases). The CDR3 has 15 residues. Germline-derived CDR1 and CDR2 are MGHDK and SYGVNS. The V gene lost 7 bases and the J gene lost 7 bases, with 23 bases spanning the gap. The CDR3 loop is CASTPTGLPREEQYF. The CDR3 nucleotides are TGTGCCAGCACACCAACAGGGTTGCCCCGAGAGGAGCAGTACTTC.

CDR3 nucleotides: TGCGCCAGCAGCCCCCAGACAGTGAACACTGAAGCTTTCTTT. Its protein is CASSPQTVNTEAFF. The V call is TRBV4-3, the J call TRBJ1-1, with a possible D match to TRBD1 (5 bases). The V end was cut by 4 bases, the J end by 0 bases, with 9 bases between. The CDR3 runs 14 residues. Germline CDR1 LGHNA, CDR2 YSLEER.

The rearrangement joins TRBV5-4 to TRBJ2-1; TRBD2 matches at 11 bases. V was pared by 2 bases and J by 4 bases, with 2 bases of the junction left unmatched. CDR3 length equals 15 residues. Germline loops: CDR1 SGHNT, CDR2 YYREEE (reference sequence). DNA for the CDR3: TGTGCCAGCAGCTTTAGCGGGAGGGTTTACAATGAGCAGTTCTTC. Its protein is CASSFSGRVYNEQFF.

CDR3 nucleotide sequence: TGTGCCAGCAGCTGGGGGTGGGGAGCGGGAGGCTCCTACGAGCAGTACTTC. This codes for CASSWGWGAGGSYEQYF. The rearrangement joins TRBV5-4 to TRBJ2-7; TRBD2 matches 9 bases. The CDR3 loop spans 17 amino acids. Germline V gene lookup returns CDR1 SGHNT and CDR2 YYREEE (reference sequence). Trimming at V came to 3 bases and at J to 0 bases, leaving 10 bases not matched to a gene.

CDR3 region: CAWSLTVSSYEQYF. CDR3 in DNA: TGTGCCTGGAGTCTTACAGTTAGCTCCTACGAGCAGTACTTC. This chain joins TRBV30 and TRBJ2-7; no clear D gene. The germline gives CDR1 GTSNPN, CDR2 SVGIG (reference sequence). The germline V and J ends were trimmed by 2 bases and 0 bases, with 11 bases remaining between them. This CDR3 is 14 amino acids long.

The chain carries TRBV28 and TRBJ2-7; D remains unclear. V was clipped by 6 bases and J by 3 bases, with 9 bases between them. The CDR3 covers 12 residues. CDR1 is MDHEN, CDR2 SYDVKM, per germline. The CDR3 bases are TGTGCCAGCAGGAGCCTACTCTACGAGCAGTACTTC. This gives the protein CASRSLLYEQYF.

This clone occurred once. J is TRBJ1-3 and V is TRBV25-1; D ambiguous. With 8 bases removed from V and 2 bases from J, the gap between germline ends came to 10 bases. CDR1 and CDR2 from the germline V gene are MGHDK and SYGVNS. The CDR3 has 13 amino acids. CDR3 in amino acids: CASRSPTGNTIYF. CDR3 DNA: TGTGCCAGCCGTTCCCCAACTGGAAACACCATATATTTT.

The count of this clone is one. This rearrangement joins TRBV11-2 to TRBJ2-3, with TRBD2 matching 13 bases. V was pared by 0 bases and J by 7 bases, with 13 bases of the junction left unmatched. Germline V gives CDR1 SGHAT, CDR2 FQNNGV. CDR3 length: 19 residues. Here the CDR3 reads CASSLDPFPGTSGTHTQYF. As DNA, the CDR3 is TGTGCCAGCAGCTTAGATCCCTTTCCCGGGACTAGCGGGACACATACGCAGTATTTT. Full variable domain (outside the CDR3, taken from reference TRBV11-2 and TRBJ2-3): EAGVAQSPRYKIIEKRQSVAFWCNPISGHATLYWYQQILGQGPKLLIQFQNNGVVDDSQLPKDRFSAERLKGVDSTLKIQPAKLEDSAVYLCASSLDPFPGTSGTHTQYFGPGTRLTVL.